A selection of T cell receptor beta chains follows, all from one sample in a study of cytomegalovirus exposure and HLA in healthy donors. Produced via immunoSEQ multiplex PCR; TCRdb's table is partial and in-frame only. The sample yields some 130,000 clones, roughly 80% seen once. The sample was PBMCs. These receptors all come from a male donor in good health and CMV-seronegative. Each CDR3 is given with its conserved first and last residue. D genes are given only for firm matches. Clone size is given for some rows only: seen once, a few or many times, or a class if the clone is expanded.

j_gene: TRBJ1-1; d_gene: TRBD1; abundance: NA; v_gene: TRBV7-9; CDR3nt: TGTGCCAGCAGCTTAGGGCAGGGGGTTGGAGCTTTCTTT; CDR3aa: CASSLGQGVGAFF
j_gene: TRBJ1-2; d_gene: NA; abundance: NA; v_gene: TRBV27; CDR3nt: TGTGCCAGCAGGCCACAGGAGATCTTATATGGCTACACCTTC; CDR3aa: CASRPQEILYGYTF
j_gene: TRBJ2-3; d_gene: TRBD2; abundance: NA; v_gene: TRBV6-1; CDR3nt: TGTGCCAGCAGTACGGTAGCGGGAGGGCCAGATACGCAGTATTTT; CDR3aa: CASSTVAGGPDTQYF
j_gene: TRBJ2-6; d_gene: NA; abundance: NA; v_gene: TRBV29-1; CDR3nt: TGCAGCGTTCCCGAACAAGGGGCCAACGTCCTGACTTTC; CDR3aa: CSVPEQGANVLTF
j_gene: TRBJ1-1; d_gene: NA; abundance: once; v_gene: TRBV11-2; CDR3nt: TGTGCCAGCAGCTTATCCCCGCAGGACTGGCCGGAAATGAACACTGAAGCTTTCTTT; CDR3aa: CASSLSPQDWPEMNTEAFF
j_gene: TRBJ2-1; d_gene: NA; abundance: NA; v_gene: TRBV5-1; CDR3nt: TGCGCCAGCAGCTTGGACACCTACAATGAGCAGTTCTTC; CDR3aa: CASSLDTYNEQFF
j_gene: TRBJ1-3; d_gene: TRBD1; abundance: NA; v_gene: TRBV10-3; CDR3nt: TGTGCCATCGGTCAGGGGGGCTCTGGAAACACCATATATTTT; CDR3aa: CAIGQGGSGNTIYF
j_gene: TRBJ2-5; d_gene: NA; abundance: NA; v_gene: TRBV27; CDR3nt: TGTGCCAGCAGTTTAGGTGACAGGTACCAAGAGACCCAGTACTTC; CDR3aa: CASSLGDRYQETQYF
j_gene: TRBJ2-2; d_gene: TRBD2; abundance: NA; v_gene: TRBV6-5; CDR3nt: TGTGCCAGCAGCTCCCTAGCGGGGGGGCCCGGGGAGCTGTTTTTT; CDR3aa: CASSSLAGGPGELFF
j_gene: TRBJ2-3; d_gene: NA; abundance: NA; v_gene: TRBV21-1; CDR3nt: TGTGCCAGCAGCAAAGGCGGGACAGCAGAATCTAGCACAGATACGCAGTATTTT; CDR3aa: CASSKGGTAESSTDTQYF
j_gene: TRBJ2-6; d_gene: TRBD1; abundance: NA; v_gene: TRBV7-9; CDR3nt: TGTGCCAGCAGCCATAGGGGACAGGGAGGTATGGCTGGGGCCAACGGCCTGACTTTC; CDR3aa: CASSHRGQGGMAGANGLTF
j_gene: TRBJ2-7; d_gene: NA; abundance: NA; v_gene: TRBV15; CDR3nt: TGTGCCACCAGCAGAAGGTCCTCGGGCGAGCAGTACTTC; CDR3aa: CATSRRSSGEQYF
j_gene: TRBJ2-7; d_gene: TRBD1; abundance: NA; v_gene: TRBV6-5; CDR3nt: TGTGCCAGCAGTTACGCCGGGACAGGGTTTTTCGAGCAGTACTTC; CDR3aa: CASSYAGTGFFEQYF
j_gene: TRBJ2-1; d_gene: NA; abundance: NA; v_gene: TRBV7-9; CDR3nt: TGTGCCAGCAGATCTACCGGGGACAATGAGCAGTTCTTC; CDR3aa: CASRSTGDNEQFF
j_gene: TRBJ1-2; d_gene: TRBD1; abundance: NA; v_gene: TRBV7-9; CDR3nt: TGTGCCAGCAGCGAGACAGGGGTGGGTGGTGGCTACACCTTC; CDR3aa: CASSETGVGGGYTF
j_gene: TRBJ2-7; d_gene: TRBD1; abundance: NA; v_gene: TRBV9; CDR3nt: TGTGCCAGCAGCGTAGGAGGGACAGTTTCCTACGAGCAGTACTTC; CDR3aa: CASSVGGTVSYEQYF
j_gene: TRBJ2-2; d_gene: TRBD1; abundance: NA; v_gene: TRBV5-6; CDR3nt: TGTGCCAGCAGCTTCGGGACAGCGAACACCGGGGAGCTGTTTTTT; CDR3aa: CASSFGTANTGELFF
j_gene: TRBJ2-7; d_gene: TRBD1; abundance: NA; v_gene: TRBV28; CDR3nt: TGTGCCAGCAGCTTATGGGAGCCGGGACAGACTCCCTACGAGCAGTACTTC; CDR3aa: CASSLWEPGQTPYEQYF
j_gene: TRBJ2-7; d_gene: TRBD1; abundance: NA; v_gene: TRBV4-3; CDR3nt: TGCGCCAGCAGCCAAGACGTAACAGGGGGCGTTTACGAGCAGTACTTC; CDR3aa: CASSQDVTGGVYEQYF
j_gene: TRBJ1-6; d_gene: NA; abundance: NA; v_gene: TRBV10-1; CDR3nt: TGCGCCAGCAGTGAGGGGCAGCTTAATTCACCCCTCCACTTT; CDR3aa: CASSEGQLNSPLHF
j_gene: TRBJ1-2; d_gene: TRBD1; abundance: NA; v_gene: TRBV19; CDR3nt: TGTGCCAGTAGTCGACCGGGACAGGCCTGGGGCTACACCTTC; CDR3aa: CASSRPGQAWGYTF
j_gene: TRBJ2-7; d_gene: TRBD1; abundance: once; v_gene: TRBV27; CDR3nt: TGTGCCAGCAGTTTATACAGGACAGGGTTACACGAGCAGTACTTC; CDR3aa: CASSLYRTGLHEQYF
j_gene: TRBJ2-7; d_gene: TRBD1; abundance: NA; v_gene: TRBV6-5; CDR3nt: TGTGCCAGCAGTAGGACAGGGGGCCCCTACGAGCAGTACTTC; CDR3aa: CASSRTGGPYEQYF
j_gene: TRBJ1-6; d_gene: TRBD1; abundance: NA; v_gene: TRBV6-1; CDR3nt: TGTGCCAGCACGCCCCTCGGGACAGTTAATTCACCCCTCCACTTT; CDR3aa: CASTPLGTVNSPLHF
j_gene: TRBJ1-1; d_gene: NA; abundance: NA; v_gene: TRBV5-1; CDR3nt: TGCGCCAGCAGCCGGCAGGAAAACACTGAAGCTTTCTTT; CDR3aa: CASSRQENTEAFF
j_gene: TRBJ2-3; d_gene: NA; abundance: NA; v_gene: TRBV6-1; CDR3nt: TGTGCCAGCAGTCACGGACTCGAGGCAGATACGCAGTATTTT; CDR3aa: CASSHGLEADTQYF
j_gene: TRBJ2-5; d_gene: TRBD2; abundance: NA; v_gene: TRBV19; CDR3nt: TGTGCCAGTAGTACAGCGGGAGTTGGAGAGACCCAGTACTTC; CDR3aa: CASSTAGVGETQYF
j_gene: TRBJ1-1; d_gene: NA; abundance: NA; v_gene: TRBV5-4; CDR3nt: TGTGCCAGCAGAACCGGAGGGGCATCAAACACTGAAGCTTTCTTT; CDR3aa: CASRTGGASNTEAFF
j_gene: TRBJ2-3; d_gene: NA; abundance: few; v_gene: TRBV2; CDR3nt: TGTGCCAGCTTCCTCGGACTCAGCACAGATACGCAGTATTTT; CDR3aa: CASFLGLSTDTQYF
j_gene: TRBJ2-1; d_gene: NA; abundance: NA; v_gene: TRBV18; CDR3nt: TGTGCCAGCTCACCAATAACCTCAGGTAATGAGCAGTTCTTC; CDR3aa: CASSPITSGNEQFF
j_gene: TRBJ2-2; d_gene: NA; abundance: NA; v_gene: TRBV10-1; CDR3nt: TGCGCCAGCAGTGAGTCGAGGTCCAAGAACACCGGGGAGCTGTTTTTT; CDR3aa: CASSESRSKNTGELFF
j_gene: TRBJ2-4; d_gene: NA; abundance: NA; v_gene: TRBV28; CDR3nt: TGTGCCAGCAGTTTATCGGAGGTCCTCGTTCAGTACTTC; CDR3aa: CASSLSEVLVQYF
j_gene: TRBJ1-1; d_gene: NA; abundance: NA; v_gene: TRBV6-5; CDR3nt: TGTGCCAGCAGATACGACAGCGTGAACACTGAAGCTTTCTTT; CDR3aa: CASRYDSVNTEAFF
j_gene: TRBJ1-3; d_gene: NA; abundance: NA; v_gene: TRBV6-5; CDR3nt: TGTGCCAGCAGCCCACGACAGAAGACTGGAAACACCATATATTTT; CDR3aa: CASSPRQKTGNTIYF
j_gene: TRBJ1-6; d_gene: NA; abundance: NA; v_gene: TRBV25-1; CDR3nt: TGTGCCAGCAGTTCCCCGGGACATTCCTATAATTCACCCCTCCACTTT; CDR3aa: CASSSPGHSYNSPLHF
j_gene: TRBJ1-1; d_gene: NA; abundance: few; v_gene: TRBV18; CDR3nt: TGTGCCAGCTCACCGTCTGCGGAGGGTCACACTGAAGCTTTCTTT; CDR3aa: CASSPSAEGHTEAFF
j_gene: TRBJ2-1; d_gene: TRBD2; abundance: NA; v_gene: TRBV7-9; CDR3nt: TGTGCCAGCAGCTTAGTGGGACTAGCGGGGTTAGTGAATGAGCAGTTCTTC; CDR3aa: CASSLVGLAGLVNEQFF
j_gene: TRBJ2-6; d_gene: NA; abundance: NA; v_gene: TRBV4-3; CDR3nt: TGCGCCAGCAGCCAAGATACAAACTGGGCCAACGGCCTGACTTTC; CDR3aa: CASSQDTNWANGLTF
j_gene: TRBJ1-6; d_gene: NA; abundance: NA; v_gene: TRBV6-6; CDR3nt: TGTGCCAGCAGGACAGAAGCTAATTCACCCCTCCACTTT; CDR3aa: CASRTEANSPLHF
j_gene: TRBJ2-7; d_gene: TRBD1; abundance: NA; v_gene: TRBV5-5; CDR3nt: TGTGCCAGCAGCCACCGACAGGGGCCCCTTCCTACCTACGAGCAGTACTTC; CDR3aa: CASSHRQGPLPTYEQYF
j_gene: TRBJ2-7; d_gene: TRBD2; abundance: NA; v_gene: TRBV14; CDR3nt: TGTGCCAGCAGCCCCCGTCGGGCGGGGGCCTACGAGCAGTACTTC; CDR3aa: CASSPRRAGAYEQYF
j_gene: TRBJ1-1; d_gene: TRBD1; abundance: NA; v_gene: TRBV2; CDR3nt: TGTGCCAGCAGACTAAGTGGGACAGGGATGAACACTGAAGCTTTCTTT; CDR3aa: CASRLSGTGMNTEAFF
j_gene: TRBJ2-5; d_gene: TRBD2; abundance: NA; v_gene: TRBV28; CDR3nt: TGTGCCAGCAGTTTCCCAGGGACTAGCGGGGGGGCTTGGGAGACCCAGTACTTC; CDR3aa: CASSFPGTSGGAWETQYF
j_gene: TRBJ2-1; d_gene: NA; abundance: once; v_gene: TRBV5-1; CDR3nt: TGCGCCAGCAGCTTGGATGCGGTAGGCGAGCAGTTCTTC; CDR3aa: CASSLDAVGEQFF
j_gene: TRBJ2-7; d_gene: TRBD1; abundance: NA; v_gene: TRBV11-2; CDR3nt: TGTGCCAGCAGTTTTAACCGGGACAGCTCCTACGAGCAGTACTTC; CDR3aa: CASSFNRDSSYEQYF
j_gene: TRBJ2-1; d_gene: TRBD1; abundance: NA; v_gene: TRBV6-1; CDR3nt: TGTGCCAGCAGTGAACAAAAATCGGGACAGGGTGGATATGAGCAGTTCTTC; CDR3aa: CASSEQKSGQGGYEQFF
j_gene: TRBJ1-5; d_gene: NA; abundance: NA; v_gene: TRBV7-9; CDR3nt: TGTGCCAGCAGCTTTAAGGAGGTCGGCCAGCCCCAGCATTTT; CDR3aa: CASSFKEVGQPQHF
j_gene: TRBJ2-7; d_gene: TRBD1; abundance: NA; v_gene: TRBV25-1; CDR3nt: TGTGCCAGCAGTGAAGGACAGGTCCCCACCCGATCCTCCTACGAGCAGTACTTC; CDR3aa: CASSEGQVPTRSSYEQYF
j_gene: TRBJ1-1; d_gene: NA; abundance: NA; v_gene: TRBV7-6; CDR3nt: TGTGCCAGCAGCCCACGGACAGTTAACACTGAAGCTTTCTTT; CDR3aa: CASSPRTVNTEAFF
j_gene: TRBJ2-2; d_gene: TRBD1; abundance: NA; v_gene: TRBV6-5; CDR3nt: TGTGCCAGCAGACCTGGGACAGGGTGGACCGGGGAGCTGTTTTTT; CDR3aa: CASRPGTGWTGELFF
j_gene: TRBJ2-7; d_gene: NA; abundance: few; v_gene: TRBV18; CDR3nt: TGTGCCAGCTCACCATTAAGGGGCCTCACATACGAGCAGTACTTC; CDR3aa: CASSPLRGLTYEQYF
j_gene: TRBJ2-1; d_gene: NA; abundance: NA; v_gene: TRBV6-6; CDR3nt: TGTGCCAGCAGTTTTGGCAGTTATGACAATGAGCAGTTCTTC; CDR3aa: CASSFGSYDNEQFF